This is a list of T cell receptor beta chains from one sample in a study of cytomegalovirus exposure and HLA in healthy donors. The data were produced by immunoSEQ multiplex PCR, yet TCRdb's version contains in-frame clones alone and is incomplete. The sample has fewer than 200,000 clones; more than 60% are singletons. The sequenced sample was PBMCs. Every receptor here comes from a human donor in good health. Both conserved end residues are part of each CDR3. Each record gives: J gene, clone size, V gene, D gene, CDR3 DNA, CDR3 protein. D genes are given only for firm matches. The size entry is marked missing in some rows and otherwise reads once, few, many or a size class.

TRBJ2-1	NA	TRBV9	TRBD2	TGTGCCAGCAGCGTAGGGGTTAGCGGGGGACCACCCTACAATGAGCAGTTCTTC	CASSVGVSGGPPYNEQFF
TRBJ2-7	NA	TRBV5-4	TRBD2	TGTGCCAGCAGCCCTCGGACTAGCGGGGCTATGTACGAGCAGTACTTC	CASSPRTSGAMYEQYF
TRBJ2-7	NA	TRBV5-6	TRBD1	TGTGCCAGCAGCACCGGGACAGGGTATCGCGAGCAGTACTTC	CASSTGTGYREQYF
TRBJ2-7	NA	TRBV5-1	NA	TGCGCCAGCAGCCCTGGGCCGCCGAACGAGCAGTACTTC	CASSPGPPNEQYF
TRBJ1-6	NA	TRBV4-3	NA	TGCGCCAGCAGCCAAGACACGCCGGGCAGGGTGGTCCAAAGGGGTAATTCACCCCTCCACTTT	CASSQDTPGRVVQRGNSPLHF
TRBJ1-1	NA	TRBV5-1	NA	TGCGCCAGCAGCCCGGCAGGGATAGCAAACACTGAAGCTTTCTTT	CASSPAGIANTEAFF
TRBJ2-7	NA	TRBV2	NA	TGTGCCAGCAGTGAAGGTTTCCTAGGCTCCTACGAGCAGTACTTC	CASSEGFLGSYEQYF
TRBJ2-1	few	TRBV30	TRBD2	TGTGCCTGGAGTGTACTGAGCGCGGGGGGGCAGTTCTTC	CAWSVLSAGGQFF
TRBJ1-1	NA	TRBV2	TRBD1	TGTGCCAGCGGGGTAGGGGTAGGGGGCGGCACTGAAGCTTTCTTT	CASGVGVGGGTEAFF
TRBJ2-3	NA	TRBV9	TRBD2	TGTGCCAGCAGCGTAGACCCCCTGGGCCCTAGCGGCTCAGATACGCAGTATTTT	CASSVDPLGPSGSDTQYF
TRBJ2-7	NA	TRBV7-9	TRBD2	TGTGCCAGCAGCTTACTAGCGGGGGCCCACGAGCAGTACTTC	CASSLLAGAHEQYF
TRBJ2-1	NA	TRBV10-3	TRBD1	TGTGCCATCAGTGAGCCGACAGGGAATGAGCAGTTCTTC	CAISEPTGNEQFF
TRBJ2-5	NA	TRBV25-1	TRBD2	TGTGCCAGCAGTGAATTCGGGGGGGGCCAAGAGACCCAGTACTTC	CASSEFGGGQETQYF
TRBJ1-2	NA	TRBV18	NA	TGTGCCAGCTCACCTTCTGGTACAACTAACTATGGCTACACCTTC	CASSPSGTTNYGYTF
TRBJ1-2	few	TRBV11-2	NA	TGTGCCAGCAGCTTAGATGCAGGGTCGGTTGGCTACACCTTC	CASSLDAGSVGYTF
TRBJ1-5	NA	TRBV27	NA	TGTGCCAGCAGCTGGACAGTAGGCCCTAATCAGCCCCAGCATTTT	CASSWTVGPNQPQHF
TRBJ2-1	once	TRBV9	TRBD1	TGTGCCAGCAGCGTAGCTACGAGGGGGACAGGAGGTGAGCAGTTCTTC	CASSVATRGTGGEQFF
TRBJ1-1	few	TRBV29-1	NA	TGCAGCGTTGAAGGGAGCGCTGAAGCTTTCTTT	CSVEGSAEAFF
TRBJ2-7	NA	TRBV7-9	NA	TGTGCCAGCGGGTCGGGGGAAACCTACGAGCAGTACTTC	CASGSGETYEQYF
TRBJ1-1	NA	TRBV2	NA	TGTGCCAGCAGTGGGGCACGTTACTCCACTGAAGCTTTCTTT	CASSGARYSTEAFF
TRBJ2-7	NA	TRBV5-7	TRBD2	TGTGCCAGCACCAACAGCGGGGGGTCAAGGGATGGGGACGAGCAGTACTTC	CASTNSGGSRDGDEQYF
TRBJ1-2	few	TRBV5-1	TRBD1	TGCGCCAGCAGCCCGGACAGGCCAGACTATGGCTACACCTTC	CASSPDRPDYGYTF
TRBJ2-7	NA	TRBV29-1	NA	TGCAGCGTTGAAGGAAGTGCAGGGGCACAGTACTTC	CSVEGSAGAQYF
TRBJ1-1	NA	TRBV2	TRBD1	TGTGCCAGCAGTGCCGGGACAGGGGGTAAGGCTTTCTTT	CASSAGTGGKAFF
TRBJ1-5	few	TRBV18	TRBD1	TGTGCCAGCTCATCGGGAGGGGGCGCGGGCAATCAGCCCCAGCATTTT	CASSSGGGAGNQPQHF
TRBJ1-2	NA	TRBV30	TRBD1	TGTGCCTGGAGTGTATCGACAGGGTATGGCTACACCTTC	CAWSVSTGYGYTF
TRBJ2-5	once	TRBV2	TRBD1	TGTGCCAGCAGTAGGGACAGCCAAGAGACCCAGTACTTC	CASSRDSQETQYF
TRBJ2-5	NA	TRBV18	NA	TGTGCCAGCTCACCACCGTCGACAGCCCAAGAGACCCAGTACTTC	CASSPPSTAQETQYF
TRBJ1-2	NA	TRBV6-6	NA	TGTGCCAGCACTCCGGGTTATGGCTACACCTTC	CASTPGYGYTF
TRBJ1-4	NA	TRBV13	TRBD1	TGTGCCAGCAGCGAGAGGGGGCAAACTGAAAAACTGTTTTTT	CASSERGQTEKLFF
TRBJ2-2	NA	TRBV9	TRBD1	TGTGCCAGCAGCCCCATCGGACAGGAGACCGGGGAGCTGTTTTTT	CASSPIGQETGELFF
TRBJ2-2	few	TRBV7-9	TRBD1	TGTGCCAGCAGCTTCTTTTTAGGGACAGACACGAACACCGGGGAGCTGTTTTTT	CASSFFLGTDTNTGELFF
TRBJ1-4	NA	TRBV5-1	TRBD1	TGCGCCAGCAGCTTGCAGGGGGCCATAACTTCGGAAAAACTGTTTTTT	CASSLQGAITSEKLFF
TRBJ1-2	few	TRBV7-9	NA	TGTGCCAGCAGCTTATCAACAGGAGTCCCTACTTATGGCTACACCTTC	CASSLSTGVPTYGYTF
TRBJ1-4	NA	TRBV29-1	NA	TGCAGCGCCCGACAGGTGGCTAATGAAAAACTGTTTTTT	CSARQVANEKLFF
TRBJ1-2	NA	TRBV27	TRBD1	TGTGCCAGCAGTCGTACAGGGGGCATCTATGGCTACACCTTC	CASSRTGGIYGYTF
TRBJ2-1	NA	TRBV7-9	TRBD2	TGTGCCAGCAGCTTAGACAGCGGGGATGAGCAGTTCTTC	CASSLDSGDEQFF